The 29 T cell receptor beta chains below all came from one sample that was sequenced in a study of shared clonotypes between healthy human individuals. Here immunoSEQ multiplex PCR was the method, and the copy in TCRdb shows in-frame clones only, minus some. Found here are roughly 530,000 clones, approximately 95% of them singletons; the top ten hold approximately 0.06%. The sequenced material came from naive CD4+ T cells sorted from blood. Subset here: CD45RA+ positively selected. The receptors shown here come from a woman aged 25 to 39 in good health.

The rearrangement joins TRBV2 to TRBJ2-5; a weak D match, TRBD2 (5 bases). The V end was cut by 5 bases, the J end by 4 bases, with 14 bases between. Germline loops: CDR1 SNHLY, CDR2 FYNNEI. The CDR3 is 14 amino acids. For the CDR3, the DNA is TGTGCCAGCAGTACGGATCCCCGGGGAGAGACCCAGTACTTC. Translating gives CASSTDPRGETQYF.

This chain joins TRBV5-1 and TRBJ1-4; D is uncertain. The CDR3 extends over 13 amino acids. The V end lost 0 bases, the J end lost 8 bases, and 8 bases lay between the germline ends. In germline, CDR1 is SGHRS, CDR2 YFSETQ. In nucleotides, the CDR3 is TGCGCCAGCAGCTTGGGGGTTGGAGAAAAACTGTTTTTT. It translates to CASSLGVGEKLFF.

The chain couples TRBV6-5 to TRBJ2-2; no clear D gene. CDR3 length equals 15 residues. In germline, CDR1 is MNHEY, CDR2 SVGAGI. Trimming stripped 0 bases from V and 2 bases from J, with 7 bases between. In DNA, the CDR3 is TGTGCCAGCAGTTACTCGGACCCCAACACCGGGGAGCTGTTTTTT. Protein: CASSYSDPNTGELFF.

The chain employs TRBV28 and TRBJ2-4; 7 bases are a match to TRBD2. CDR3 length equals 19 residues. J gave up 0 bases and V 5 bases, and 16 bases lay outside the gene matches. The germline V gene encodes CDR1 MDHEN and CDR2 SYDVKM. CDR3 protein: CASSNGGSWVILAKNIQYF. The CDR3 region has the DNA TGTGCCAGCAGTAACGGGGGGTCGTGGGTCATACTAGCCAAAAACATTCAGTACTTC.

The CDR3 coding sequence is TGTGCCAGCAGCCCAAAGGCTTTCCAAGGGGGCTACACCTTC. It specifies CASSPKAFQGGYTF. The chain is built from TRBV7-9 and TRBJ1-2; D is unresolved. Germline CDR1 and CDR2: SEHNR and FQNEAQ (reference sequence). Trimming pared 5 bases from V and 8 bases from J, leaving 18 bases between. There are 14 residues in the CDR3.

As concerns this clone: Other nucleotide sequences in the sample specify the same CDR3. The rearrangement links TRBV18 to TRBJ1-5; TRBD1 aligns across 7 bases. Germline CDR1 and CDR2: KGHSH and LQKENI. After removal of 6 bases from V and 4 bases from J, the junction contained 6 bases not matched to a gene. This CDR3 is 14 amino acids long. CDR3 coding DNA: TGTGCCAGCTCTCCTAGACAGGGAAATCAGCCCCAGCATTTT. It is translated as CASSPRQGNQPQHF.

CDR3 in amino acids: CAISEGTEYYGYTF. CDR3 sequence (DNA): TGTGCCATCAGTGAAGGGACAGAATACTATGGCTACACCTTC. The chain uses TRBV10-3 and TRBJ1-2; 7 bases map to TRBD1. V shed 3 bases and J 3 bases; nucleotides not matched to a gene: 4. Germline V gene sequence: CDR1 ENHRY, CDR2 SYGVKD. The CDR3 length is 14 residues.

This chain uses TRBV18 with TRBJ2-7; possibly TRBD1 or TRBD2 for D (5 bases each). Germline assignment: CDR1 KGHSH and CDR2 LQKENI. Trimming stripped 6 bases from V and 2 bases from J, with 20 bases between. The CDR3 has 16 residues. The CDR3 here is CASSKTGRGRAYEQYF. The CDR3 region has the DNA TGTGCCAGCTCGAAAACAGGCCGGGGAAGGGCCTACGAGCAGTACTTC. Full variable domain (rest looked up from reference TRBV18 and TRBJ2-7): NAGVMQNPRHLVRRRGQEARLRCSPMKGHSHVYWYRQLPEEGLKFMVYLQKENIIDESGMPKERFSAEFPKEGPSILRIQQVVRGDSAAYFCASSKTGRGRAYEQYFGPGTRLTVT.

CDR3 protein: CASRKSGRGDNEQFF. The CDR3 nucleotides are TGTGCCAGCAGGAAGAGCGGGAGGGGGGACAATGAGCAGTTCTTC. The chain links TRBV6-4 to TRBJ2-1; 10 nucleotides agree with TRBD2. The CDR3 covers 15 residues. Germline values: CDR1 MRHNA, CDR2 SNTAGT. V shed 6 bases and J 5 bases; nucleotides not matched to a gene: 7.

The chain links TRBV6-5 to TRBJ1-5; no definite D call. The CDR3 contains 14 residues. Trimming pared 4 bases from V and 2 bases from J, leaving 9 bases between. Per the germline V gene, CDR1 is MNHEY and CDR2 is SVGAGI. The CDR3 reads CASSSNGRNQPQHF. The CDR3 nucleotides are TGTGCCAGCAGTTCGAATGGTCGCAATCAGCCCCAGCATTTT.

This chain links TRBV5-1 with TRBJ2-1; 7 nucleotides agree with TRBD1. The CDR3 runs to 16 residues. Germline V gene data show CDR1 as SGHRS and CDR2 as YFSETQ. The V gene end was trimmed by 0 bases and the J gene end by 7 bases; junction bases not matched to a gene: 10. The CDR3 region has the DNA TGCGCCAGCAGCTTGGTAGGGACAGAAACCACTAATGAGCAGTTCTTC. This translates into CASSLVGTETTNEQFF.

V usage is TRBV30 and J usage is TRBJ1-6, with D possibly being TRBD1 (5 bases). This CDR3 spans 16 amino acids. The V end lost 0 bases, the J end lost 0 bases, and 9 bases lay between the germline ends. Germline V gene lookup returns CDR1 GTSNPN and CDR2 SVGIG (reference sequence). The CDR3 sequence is CAWSVSGSSYNSPLHF. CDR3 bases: TGTGCCTGGAGTGTTTCAGGGAGCTCCTATAATTCACCCCTCCACTTT.

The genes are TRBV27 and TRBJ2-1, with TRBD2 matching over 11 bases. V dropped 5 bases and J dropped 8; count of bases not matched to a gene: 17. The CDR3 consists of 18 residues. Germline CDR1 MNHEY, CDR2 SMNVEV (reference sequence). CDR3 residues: CASSADKGLAELFHEQFF. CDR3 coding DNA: TGTGCCAGCAGTGCTGATAAGGGACTAGCGGAACTTTTTCATGAGCAGTTCTTC.

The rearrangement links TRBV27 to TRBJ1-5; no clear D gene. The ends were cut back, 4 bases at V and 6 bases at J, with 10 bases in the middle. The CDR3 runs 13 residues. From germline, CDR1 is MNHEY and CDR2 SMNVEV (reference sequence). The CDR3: CASSSGLGQPQHF. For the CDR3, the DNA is TGTGCCAGCAGTTCGGGTTTAGGTCAGCCCCAGCATTTT.

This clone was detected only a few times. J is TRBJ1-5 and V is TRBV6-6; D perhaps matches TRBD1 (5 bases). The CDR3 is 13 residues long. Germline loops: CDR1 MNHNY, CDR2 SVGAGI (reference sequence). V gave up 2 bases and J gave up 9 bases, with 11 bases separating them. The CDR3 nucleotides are TGTGCCAGCAGTTACGAAGGGGAGAGGCCCCAGCATTTT. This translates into CASSYEGERPQHF.

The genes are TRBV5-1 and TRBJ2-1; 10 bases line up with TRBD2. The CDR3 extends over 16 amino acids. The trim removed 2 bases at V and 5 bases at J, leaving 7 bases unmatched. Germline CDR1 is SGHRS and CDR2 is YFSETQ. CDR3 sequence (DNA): TGCGCCAGCAGCTTCCTTCGGACTAGCGGAGACAATGAGCAGTTCTTC. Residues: CASSFLRTSGDNEQFF.

Written as DNA, the CDR3 is TGTGCCAGCAGTTACTCGACAGGGGGCTTGAGTGAGCAGTACTTC. Translated, it gives CASSYSTGGLSEQYF. The chain has TRBV6-5 and TRBJ2-7; the match to TRBD1 covers 10 bases. There are 15 residues in the CDR3. Losses at the gene ends were 0 bases for V and 7 bases for J; bases not matched to a gene: 6. The germline gives CDR1 MNHEY, CDR2 SVGAGI.

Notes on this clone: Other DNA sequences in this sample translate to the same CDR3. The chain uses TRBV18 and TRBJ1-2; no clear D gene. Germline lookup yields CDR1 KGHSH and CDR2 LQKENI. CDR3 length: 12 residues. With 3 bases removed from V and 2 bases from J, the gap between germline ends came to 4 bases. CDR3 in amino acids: CASSPQNYGYTF. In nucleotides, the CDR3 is TGTGCCAGCTCACCGCAGAACTATGGCTACACCTTC.

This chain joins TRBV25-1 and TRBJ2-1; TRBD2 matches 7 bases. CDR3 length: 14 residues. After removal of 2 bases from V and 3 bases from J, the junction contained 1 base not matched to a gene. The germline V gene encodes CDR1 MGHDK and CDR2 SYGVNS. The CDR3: CASSERGSYNEQFF. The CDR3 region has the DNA TGTGCCAGCAGTGAACGCGGGAGCTACAATGAGCAGTTCTTC.

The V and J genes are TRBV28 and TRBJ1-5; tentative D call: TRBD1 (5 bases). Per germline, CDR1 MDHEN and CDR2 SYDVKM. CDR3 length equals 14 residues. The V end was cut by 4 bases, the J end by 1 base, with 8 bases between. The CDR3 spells CASSSGQSNQPQHF. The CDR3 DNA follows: TGTGCCAGCAGTTCAGGACAAAGCAATCAGCCCCAGCATTTT.

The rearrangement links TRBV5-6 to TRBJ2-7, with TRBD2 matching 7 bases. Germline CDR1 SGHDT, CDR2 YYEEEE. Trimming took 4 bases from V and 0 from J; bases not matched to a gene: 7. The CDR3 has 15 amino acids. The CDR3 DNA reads TGTGCCAGCAGCACGACTAGCAGGAGCTCCTACGAGCAGTACTTC. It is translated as CASSTTSRSSYEQYF.

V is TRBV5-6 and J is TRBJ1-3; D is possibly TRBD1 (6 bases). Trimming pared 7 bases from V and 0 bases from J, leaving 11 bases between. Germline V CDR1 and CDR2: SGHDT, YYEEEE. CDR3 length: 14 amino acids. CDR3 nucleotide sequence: TGTGCCAGCTCAGGGGCCCGCTCTGGAAACACCATATATTTT. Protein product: CASSGARSGNTIYF.

CDR3 DNA: TGTGCCAGCTCACCACCAGGGGTCCAAGAGACCCAGTACTTC. Encoded protein: CASSPPGVQETQYF. The genes are TRBV18 and TRBJ2-5, with D perhaps matching TRBD1 (5 bases). The CDR3 is made up of 14 amino acids. Trimming took off 0 bases at V and 1 base at J, with 6 bases between the two ends. The germline gives CDR1 KGHSH, CDR2 LQKENI.

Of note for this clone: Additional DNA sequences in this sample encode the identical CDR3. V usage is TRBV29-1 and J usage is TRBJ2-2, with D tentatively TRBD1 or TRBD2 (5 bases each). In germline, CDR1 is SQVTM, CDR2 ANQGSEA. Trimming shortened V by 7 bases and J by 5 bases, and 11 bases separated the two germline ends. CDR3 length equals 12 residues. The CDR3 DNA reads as TGCAGCGCTGGGGGTGGGACCGGGGAGCTGTTTTTT. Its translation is CSAGGGTGELFF.

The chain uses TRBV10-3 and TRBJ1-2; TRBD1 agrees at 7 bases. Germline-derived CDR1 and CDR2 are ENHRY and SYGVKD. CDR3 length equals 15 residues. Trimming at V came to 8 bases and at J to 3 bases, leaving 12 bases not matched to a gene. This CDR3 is CAIATGILSDYGYTF. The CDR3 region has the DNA TGTGCCATCGCGACAGGGATATTGTCGGACTATGGCTACACCTTC.

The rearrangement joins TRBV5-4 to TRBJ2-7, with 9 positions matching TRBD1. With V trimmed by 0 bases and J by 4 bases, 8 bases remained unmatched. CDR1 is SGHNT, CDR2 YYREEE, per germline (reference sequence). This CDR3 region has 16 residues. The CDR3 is CASSLVSGTGWYEQYF. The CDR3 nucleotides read TGTGCCAGCAGCTTGGTTTCTGGGACAGGGTGGTACGAGCAGTACTTC.

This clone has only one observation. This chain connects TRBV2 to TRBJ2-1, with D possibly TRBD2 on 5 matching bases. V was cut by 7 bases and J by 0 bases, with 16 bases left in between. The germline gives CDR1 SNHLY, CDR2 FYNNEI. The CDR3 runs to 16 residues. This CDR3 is CASMEEEAGSYNEQFF. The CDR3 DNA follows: TGTGCCAGCATGGAAGAGGAGGCGGGCTCCTACAATGAGCAGTTCTTC.

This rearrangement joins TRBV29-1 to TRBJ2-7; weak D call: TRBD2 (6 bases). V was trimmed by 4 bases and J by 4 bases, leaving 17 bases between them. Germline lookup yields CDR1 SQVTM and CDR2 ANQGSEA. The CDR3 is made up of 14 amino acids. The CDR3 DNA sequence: TGCAGCGTTGTAGCGGACTCCTTTACTTACGAGCAGTACTTC. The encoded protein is CSVVADSFTYEQYF.

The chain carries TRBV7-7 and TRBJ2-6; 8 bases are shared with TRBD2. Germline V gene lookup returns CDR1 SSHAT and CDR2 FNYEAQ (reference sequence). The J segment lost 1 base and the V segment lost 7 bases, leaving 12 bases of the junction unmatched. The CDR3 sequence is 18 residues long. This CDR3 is CASIGRGRKGSGANVLTF. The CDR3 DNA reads TGTGCCAGCATCGGGAGGGGGAGGAAAGGATCTGGGGCCAACGTCCTGACTTTC.